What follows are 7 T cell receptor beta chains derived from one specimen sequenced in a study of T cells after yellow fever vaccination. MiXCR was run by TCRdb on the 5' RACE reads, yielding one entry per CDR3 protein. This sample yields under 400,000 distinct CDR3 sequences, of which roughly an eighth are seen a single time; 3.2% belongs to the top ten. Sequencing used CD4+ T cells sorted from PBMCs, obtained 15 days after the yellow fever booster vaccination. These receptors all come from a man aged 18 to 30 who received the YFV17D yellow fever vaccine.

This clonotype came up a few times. The CDR3 nucleotides are TGCGCCAGCAGCCGGACTAGCGGGAGAGAGACCCAGTACTTC. This codes for CASSRTSGRETQYF. The chain recombines TRBV5-1 with TRBJ2-5, with 13 bases lining up with TRBD2. The junction had 1 base not matched to a gene; V was cut back by 4 bases and J by 4 bases. From germline, CDR1 is SGHRS and CDR2 YFSETQ. The CDR3 sequence is 14 residues long.

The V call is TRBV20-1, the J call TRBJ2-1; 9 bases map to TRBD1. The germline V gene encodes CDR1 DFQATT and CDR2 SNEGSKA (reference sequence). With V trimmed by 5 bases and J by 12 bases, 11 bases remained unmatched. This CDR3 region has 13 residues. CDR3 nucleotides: TGCAGTGCTTCGGGACAGGGTGGCCGGGGGCAGTTCTTC. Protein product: CSASGQGGRGQFF.

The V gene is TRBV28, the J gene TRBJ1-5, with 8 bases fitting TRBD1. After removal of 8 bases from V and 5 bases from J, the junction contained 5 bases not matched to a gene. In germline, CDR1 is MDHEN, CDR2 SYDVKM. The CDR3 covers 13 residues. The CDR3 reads CASRDRSHQPQHF. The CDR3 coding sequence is TGTGCCAGCCGGGACAGGAGCCATCAGCCCCAGCATTTT.

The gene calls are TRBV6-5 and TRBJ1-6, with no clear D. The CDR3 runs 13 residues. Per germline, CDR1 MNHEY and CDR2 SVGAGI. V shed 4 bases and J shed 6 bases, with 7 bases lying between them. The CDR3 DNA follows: TGTGCCAGCAGTTTAGAGCTTAATTCACCCCTCCACTTT. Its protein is CASSLELNSPLHF.

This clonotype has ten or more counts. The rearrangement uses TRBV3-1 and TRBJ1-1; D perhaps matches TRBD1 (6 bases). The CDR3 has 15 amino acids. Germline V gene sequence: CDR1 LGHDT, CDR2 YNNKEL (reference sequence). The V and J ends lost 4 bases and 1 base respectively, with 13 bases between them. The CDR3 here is CASSLRGGGNTEAFF. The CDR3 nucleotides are TGTGCCAGCAGCCTCAGGGGAGGGGGGAACACTGAAGCTTTCTTT.

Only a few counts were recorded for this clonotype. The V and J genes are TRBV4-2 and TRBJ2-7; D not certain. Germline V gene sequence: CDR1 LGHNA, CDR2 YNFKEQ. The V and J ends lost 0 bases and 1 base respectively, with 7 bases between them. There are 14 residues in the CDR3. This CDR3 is CASSQDRLSYEQYV. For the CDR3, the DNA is TGTGCCAGCAGCCAAGACAGGTTATCCTACGAGCAGTACGTC.

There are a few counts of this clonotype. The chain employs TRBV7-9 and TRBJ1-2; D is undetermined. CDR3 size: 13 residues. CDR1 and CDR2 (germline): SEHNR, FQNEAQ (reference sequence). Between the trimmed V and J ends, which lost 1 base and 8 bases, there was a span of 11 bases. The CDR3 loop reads CASSLVVGSGYTF. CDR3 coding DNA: TGTGCCAGCAGCTTAGTAGTGGGGAGCGGCTACACCTTC. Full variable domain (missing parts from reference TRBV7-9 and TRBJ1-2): DTGVSQNPRHKITKRGQNVTFRCDPISEHNRLYWYRQTLGQGPEFLTYFQNEAQLEKSRLLSDRFSAERPKGSFSTLEIQRTEQGDSAMYLCASSLVVGSGYTFGSGTRLTVV.